These 32 T cell receptor beta chains originate from one sample sequenced in a study of cytomegalovirus exposure and HLA in healthy donors. The data were produced by immunoSEQ multiplex PCR, yet TCRdb's version contains in-frame clones alone and is incomplete. The data contain about 110,000 clones, roughly 90% of them singletons. The sequenced material came from PBMCs. Source of these receptors: a woman aged 25 to 39 in good health and CMV-seropositive.

The chain is built from TRBV29-1 and TRBJ2-7; 7 bases are shared with TRBD2. The V gene end was trimmed by 7 bases and the J gene end by 3 bases; junction bases not matched to a gene: 12. The CDR3 spans 14 residues. Germline V CDR1 and CDR2: SQVTM, ANQGSEA. In DNA, the CDR3 is TGCAGCGCCTCGAGCGGGACTGAGGGCTACGAGCAGTACTTC. As protein: CSASSGTEGYEQYF.

This chain uses TRBV7-2 with TRBJ2-5; the D gene is possibly TRBD2 (5 bases). Germline loops: CDR1 SGHTA, CDR2 FQGNSA. The CDR3 contains 13 residues. Trimming took 3 bases from V and 5 from J, leaving 10 bases between them. CDR3 in DNA: TGTGCCAGCAGCTTCGAGGGAAGCGAGACCCAGTACTTC. It encodes CASSFEGSETQYF.

This chain connects TRBV11-2 to TRBJ2-2; maybe TRBD2 (5 bases). V lost 4 bases and J lost 0, with 6 bases in between. CDR1 and CDR2 (germline): SGHAT, FQNNGV. CDR3 length: 14 amino acids. The CDR3 nucleotides are TGTGCCAGCAGCTCGGGAACGAACACCGGGGAGCTGTTTTTT. This sequence encodes CASSSGTNTGELFF.

The rearrangement joins TRBV5-8 to TRBJ1-2; 10 positions agree with TRBD1. Germline V gives CDR1 SGHTS, CDR2 YDEGEE. V gave up 3 bases and J gave up 7 bases; unmatched junction bases: 9. The CDR3 has 15 residues. This CDR3 is CASSSRGQGVSGYTF. In DNA form, the CDR3 reads TGTGCCAGCAGCTCTAGAGGACAGGGGGTTAGTGGCTACACCTTC.

This clone was detected only once. The chain links TRBV5-1 to TRBJ2-5; possible D gene TRBD2, 5 bases. Germline V gene lookup returns CDR1 SGHRS and CDR2 YFSETQ. The CDR3 contains 14 residues. The V gene lost 4 bases and the J gene lost 3 bases, with 13 bases spanning the gap. The CDR3 loop reads CASSAGRREETQYF. The CDR3 DNA reads TGCGCCAGCAGCGCCGGACGGCGGGAAGAGACCCAGTACTTC. Drawing the rest from reference TRBV5-1 and TRBJ2-5, the complete variable domain is KAGVTQTPRYLIKTRGQQVTLSCSPISGHRSVSWYQQTPGQGLQFLFEYFSETQRNKGNFPGRFSGRQFSNSRSEMNVSTLELGDSALYLCASSAGRREETQYFGPGTRLLVL.

This chain uses TRBV5-1 with TRBJ2-2; 7 nucleotides line up with TRBD1. The V segment lost 1 base and the J segment 7 bases; nucleotides outside the gene matches: 4. This CDR3 has 14 residues. Germline lookup yields CDR1 SGHRS and CDR2 YFSETQ. The CDR3 loop is CASSLKGADGELFF. CDR3 in DNA: TGCGCCAGCAGCTTGAAGGGGGCAGACGGGGAGCTGTTTTTT.

The V call is TRBV6-5, the J call TRBJ2-1; D may be TRBD2 (7 bases). Germline V gene data show CDR1 as MNHEY and CDR2 as SVGAGI. CDR3 length: 12 residues. The V end was cut by 6 bases, the J end by 10 bases, with 13 bases between. The CDR3 reads CASSRGAGEQFF. CDR3 nucleotide sequence: TGTGCCAGCAGCCGGGGGGCAGGGGAGCAGTTCTTC.

CDR3: CASSKDWPSGRGHSNQPQHF. In DNA, the CDR3 is TGTGCCAGCAGCAAAGACTGGCCAAGCGGCAGGGGTCATAGCAATCAGCCCCAGCATTTT. The V gene is TRBV21-1, the J gene TRBJ1-5; TRBD1, the table's D call, lacks a check against the DNA. TRBV21-1 is a documented pseudogene. The CDR3 consists of 20 residues.

V usage is TRBV7-9 and J usage is TRBJ2-7; possible D gene TRBD2, 5 bases. CDR1 is SEHNR, CDR2 FQNEAQ, per germline (reference sequence). Trimming pared 2 bases from V and 2 bases from J, leaving 10 bases between. The length of the CDR3 is 14 residues. CDR3 sequence reads: CASSLPGSTYEQYF. CDR3 in DNA: TGTGCCAGCAGCTTACCGGGGTCCACCTACGAGCAGTACTTC.

V usage is TRBV5-4 and J usage is TRBJ2-1, with 7 bases matching TRBD2. The CDR3 runs to 14 residues. Unmatched junction bases numbered 7, after V lost 0 bases and J lost 10 bases. Germline V gives CDR1 SGHNT, CDR2 YYREEE (reference sequence). CDR3 amino acids: CASSLASGVGEQFF. For the CDR3, the DNA is TGTGCCAGCAGCTTGGCAAGCGGGGTCGGGGAGCAGTTCTTC.

The chain is built from TRBV29-1 and TRBJ1-2; TRBD1 matches at 7 bases. The junction had 8 bases not matched to a gene; V was cut back by 5 bases and J by 2 bases. Germline assignment: CDR1 SQVTM and CDR2 ANQGSEA. The CDR3 spans 14 residues. As DNA, the CDR3 is TGCAGCGTTACCGGACAGGCGACCAACTATGGCTACACCTTC. Amino acid sequence: CSVTGQATNYGYTF.

The chain links TRBV7-2 to TRBJ1-6; TRBD1 matches 11 bases. CDR1 is SGHTA, CDR2 FQGNSA, per germline. V was clipped by 4 bases and J by 8 bases; unmatched bases: 10. The CDR3 extends over 17 amino acids. The CDR3, as DNA: TGTGCCAGCAGCTCAGCCCGGACAGGGGGCTTTTATTCACCCCTCCACTTT. Its translation is CASSSARTGGFYSPLHF.

The chain couples TRBV30 to TRBJ2-7, with 7 bases matching TRBD2. This CDR3 contains 17 residues. The J segment lost 2 bases and the V segment lost 2 bases, leaving 15 bases of the junction unmatched. Germline V gives CDR1 GTSNPN, CDR2 SVGIG (reference sequence). The CDR3 nucleotides are TGTGCCTGGAGTACTATCAGCGGGATTAATCCCACCTACGAGCAGTACTTC. This translates into CAWSTISGINPTYEQYF.

The chain joins TRBV4-2 to TRBJ1-2; a weak D match, TRBD1 (5 bases). This CDR3 region has 16 residues. CDR1 is LGHNA and CDR2 is YNFKEQ in the germline V gene. Between the trimmed V and J ends, which lost 0 bases and 7 bases, there was a span of 18 bases. The CDR3 region is CASSQESFDSLRGYTF. In DNA form, the CDR3 reads TGTGCCAGCAGCCAAGAAAGTTTCGACAGTTTGCGTGGCTACACCTTC.

The rearrangement joins TRBV19 to TRBJ2-1; 7 bases match TRBD1. Germline V CDR1 and CDR2: LNHDA, SQIVND (reference sequence). The CDR3 spans 14 residues. J lost 6 bases, V lost 4 bases, and 6 bases had no gene match. CDR3 nucleotides: TGTGCCAGTAGTAACAGGGGCTCGGCCAATGAGCAGTTCTTC. It yields the protein CASSNRGSANEQFF.

The J gene is TRBJ2-7, the V gene TRBV11-2; TRBD1 agrees at 7 bases. J lost 4 bases, V lost 4 bases, and 10 bases had no gene match. CDR1 and CDR2 (germline): SGHAT, FQNNGV. This CDR3 spans 15 amino acids. CDR3 sequence: CASSSAGGPSYEQYF. The CDR3 DNA sequence: TGTGCCAGCAGCTCCGCAGGGGGACCCAGTTACGAGCAGTACTTC.

The V call is TRBV6-6, the J call TRBJ1-4; a weak D match, TRBD1 (6 bases). CDR1 and CDR2 (germline): MNHNY, SVGAGI (reference sequence). Trimming stripped 6 bases from V and 3 bases from J, with 11 bases between. The CDR3 extends over 14 amino acids. CDR3 in amino acids: CASRKYRANEKLFF. The CDR3, as DNA: TGTGCCAGCAGGAAGTACAGGGCTAATGAAAAACTGTTTTTT.

The chain has TRBV11-2 and TRBJ2-1; a possible D gene is TRBD2 (6 bases). This CDR3 contains 13 residues. Germline V lookup: CDR1 SGHAT, CDR2 FQNNGV. V was shortened by 3 bases and J by 11 bases, with 14 bases between the two germline ends. CDR3 nucleotides: TGTGCCAGCAGCTTGGACTACCCTTCGCAGCAGTTCTTC. It translates to CASSLDYPSQQFF.

This clone was found once. The gene calls are TRBV4-1 and TRBJ1-2, with D possibly being TRBD1 (6 bases). The germline V gene has CDR1 MGHRA and CDR2 YSYEKL. The CDR3 has 16 amino acids. Trimming stripped 4 bases from V and 2 bases from J, with 17 bases between. The CDR3 loop is CASSPQPLQGNYGYTF. As DNA, the CDR3 is TGCGCCAGCAGCCCCCAACCCTTGCAGGGGAACTATGGCTACACCTTC.

This chain connects TRBV6-6 to TRBJ1-1; TRBD1 might be the D (5 bases). The CDR3 sequence is 13 residues long. Germline V CDR1 and CDR2: MNHNY, SVGAGI (reference sequence). V shed 6 bases and J shed 1 base, with 9 bases lying between them. This chain's CDR3 is CASRPGGNTEAFF. The DNA of the CDR3 is TGTGCCAGCAGGCCCGGGGGGAACACTGAAGCTTTCTTT.

The chain employs TRBV19 and TRBJ2-1, with TRBD2 matching over 9 bases. CDR3 length: 15 amino acids. Germline loops: CDR1 LNHDA, CDR2 SQIVND (reference sequence). With 3 bases clipped from V and 10 bases from J, the junction kept 10 bases outside the gene matches. This chain's CDR3 is CASSISAGGPLEQFF. CDR3 bases: TGTGCCAGTAGTATTTCGGCGGGAGGGCCCCTCGAGCAGTTCTTC.

The V call is TRBV6-5, the J call TRBJ1-1, with 8 bases matching TRBD1. V gave up 0 bases and J gave up 4 bases; unmatched junction bases: 7. This CDR3 contains 16 residues. The germline CDR1 and CDR2 sequences are MNHEY and SVGAGI. The CDR3 is CASSYSGQGLSTEAFF. The CDR3 DNA is TGTGCCAGCAGTTACTCTGGACAGGGACTGAGCACTGAAGCTTTCTTT.

The rearrangement links TRBV13 to TRBJ2-2; 11 bases align to TRBD1. The J segment lost 6 bases and the V segment lost 6 bases, leaving 12 bases of the junction unmatched. Germline assignment: CDR1 PRHDT and CDR2 FYEKMQ (reference sequence). This CDR3 is built from 17 residues. Here the CDR3 reads CASRPMRGTGGAGELFF. The CDR3, as DNA: TGTGCCAGCAGACCTATGCGCGGGACAGGGGGGGCCGGGGAGCTGTTTTTT.

The chain has TRBV28 and TRBJ2-7; the D gene is possibly TRBD1 (5 bases). CDR3 length: 13 amino acids. V shed 6 bases and J shed 4 bases, with 13 bases lying between them. CDR1 and CDR2 (germline): MDHEN, SYDVKM. Here the CDR3 DNA reads TGTGCCAGCAGCGTCTGGGGCACATACGAGCAGTACTTC. Its protein is CASSVWGTYEQYF.

The chain recombines TRBV9 with TRBJ2-5; 9 bases line up with TRBD2. CDR1 SGDLS and CDR2 YYNGEE come from the germline V gene. Trimming took 3 bases from V and 4 from J; bases not matched to a gene: 4. This CDR3 contains 14 residues. The CDR3 sequence is CASSADSGRETQYF. CDR3 bases: TGTGCCAGCAGCGCCGATAGCGGGAGAGAGACCCAGTACTTC.

The chain combines TRBV4-3 with TRBJ1-6; D call uncertain. Trimming pared 1 base from V and 10 bases from J, leaving 14 bases between. CDR1 and CDR2 from the germline V gene are LGHNA and YSLEER. The CDR3 covers 15 residues. The CDR3 protein is CASSQASQVRSPLHF. The CDR3 DNA sequence: TGCGCCAGCAGCCAAGCTAGCCAGGTCCGGTCACCCCTCCACTTT.

As concerns this clone: The same CDR3 arises from other DNA sequences in this sample as well. Here the CDR3 reads CASSSTGYEQYF. In DNA, the CDR3 is TGCGCCAGCAGCTCGACAGGCTACGAGCAGTACTTC. The V gene is TRBV5-1, the J gene TRBJ2-7; tentatively, D is TRBD1 (6 bases). V was clipped by 3 bases and J by 3 bases, with 7 bases between them. The CDR3 consists of 12 residues. Germline loops: CDR1 SGHRS, CDR2 YFSETQ.

The V call is TRBV19, the J call TRBJ1-5; D uncertain. This CDR3 region has 16 residues. Germline V gives CDR1 LNHDA, CDR2 SQIVND (reference sequence). V lost 3 bases and J 4 bases, leaving 16 bases between the germline ends. The CDR3 sequence: CASSMVRAGKNQPQHF. The CDR3 DNA is TGTGCCAGTAGTATGGTGAGGGCCGGTAAGAATCAGCCCCAGCATTTT. Full variable domain (remainder filled in from reference TRBV19 and TRBJ1-5): DGGITQSPKYLFRKEGQNVTLSCEQNLNHDAMYWYRQDPGQGLRLIYYSQIVNDFQKGDIAEGYSVSREKKESFPLTVTSAQKNPTAFYLCASSMVRAGKNQPQHFGDGTRLSIL.

The chain recombines TRBV6-5 with TRBJ2-5, with TRBD2 matching 10 bases. The germline gives CDR1 MNHEY, CDR2 SVGAGI. The CDR3 totals 16 residues. Trimming at V came to 0 bases and at J to 5 bases, leaving 6 bases not matched to a gene. CDR3 sequence (DNA): TGTGCCAGCAGTTACTCGAGTGGTAGCGGGAGGGAGACCCAGTACTTC. Encoded protein: CASSYSSGSGRETQYF.

The chain has TRBV5-5 and TRBJ1-1; the D is unclear. CDR1 is SGHKS, CDR2 YYEKEE, per germline (reference sequence). Trimming took off 4 bases at V and 7 bases at J, with 11 bases between the two ends. This CDR3 is built from 12 residues. CDR3 in amino acids: CASSRTRSEAFF. The DNA for the CDR3 is TGTGCCAGCAGCCGGACTCGGAGTGAAGCTTTCTTT.

V gene TRBV4-2 combines with J gene TRBJ2-5, with 10 bases that match TRBD2. The CDR3 loop spans 16 amino acids. Germline V gene data show CDR1 as LGHNA and CDR2 as YNFKEQ. J gave up 1 base and V 1 base, and 3 bases lay outside the gene matches. CDR3 nucleotides: TGTGCCAGCAGCCAAGCTAGCGGGGGCCCCCAAGAGACCCAGTACTTC. Amino acid sequence: CASSQASGGPQETQYF.

The CDR3, as DNA: TGTGCCAGCAGTAGCGGGAGGGCCACAACCTACGAGCAGTACTTC. Translation: CASSSGRATTYEQYF. The chain joins TRBV28 to TRBJ2-7; TRBD2 aligns across 10 bases. V lost 5 bases and J lost 2; bases outside the gene matches: 6. The CDR3 runs 15 residues. The V gene's germline CDR1 is MDHEN and CDR2 SYDVKM.